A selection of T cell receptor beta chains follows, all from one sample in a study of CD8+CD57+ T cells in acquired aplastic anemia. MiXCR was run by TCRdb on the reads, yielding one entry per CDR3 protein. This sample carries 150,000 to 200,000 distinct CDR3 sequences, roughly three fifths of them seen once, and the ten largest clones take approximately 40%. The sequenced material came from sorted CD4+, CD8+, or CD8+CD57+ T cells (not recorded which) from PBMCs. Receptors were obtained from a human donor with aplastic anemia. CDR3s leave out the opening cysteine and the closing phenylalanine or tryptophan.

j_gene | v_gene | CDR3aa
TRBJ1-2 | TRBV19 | ASSIKGYGYT
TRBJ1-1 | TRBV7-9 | ASSLAYEAF
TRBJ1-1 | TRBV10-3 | AISERGGNTVAF
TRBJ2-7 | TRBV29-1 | SGRTGFEQY
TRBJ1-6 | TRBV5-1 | ASSWDSTTPFH
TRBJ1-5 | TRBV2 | ASSPRGGGAGQPQH
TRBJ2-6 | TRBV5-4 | ASSEGRQFGA
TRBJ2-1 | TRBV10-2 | ASRDSGGGHNEQF
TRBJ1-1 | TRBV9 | ASSALPRGKVNTEAF
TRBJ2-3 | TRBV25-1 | ASSVGTSGSLTDTQY
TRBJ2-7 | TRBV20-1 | SASNSGTRKYEQY
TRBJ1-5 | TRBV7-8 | ASSIGGSQPQH
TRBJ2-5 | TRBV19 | ASSAGRVRGAKETQY
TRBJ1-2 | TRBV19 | ASSIGAGANYGYT
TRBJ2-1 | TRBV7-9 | ASTDRVWSYNEQF
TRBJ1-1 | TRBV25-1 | ASSEPLGRQHTEAF
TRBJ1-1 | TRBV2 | ASPPRTKGDLNTEAF
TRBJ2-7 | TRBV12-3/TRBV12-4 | ASSLGKGGASYEQY
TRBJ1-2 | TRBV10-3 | AISESMVEYSGYT
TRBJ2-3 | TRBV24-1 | ATSGGRGDDTDTQY
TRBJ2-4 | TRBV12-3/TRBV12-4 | ASSLVYKRETKNIQY
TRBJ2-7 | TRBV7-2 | ASSQPGWEQY
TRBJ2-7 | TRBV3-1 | ANSSGTARGEQY
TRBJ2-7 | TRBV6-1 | ASSLRPRQGYGGYEQY
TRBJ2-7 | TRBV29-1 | SVGGVGSYEQY
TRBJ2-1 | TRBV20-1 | SARVAGGYNEQF
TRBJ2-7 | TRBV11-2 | ASSSLAGRRYEQY
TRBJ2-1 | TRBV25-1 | ASSSGTPQGNEQF
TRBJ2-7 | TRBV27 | ASSLSGPLEQY
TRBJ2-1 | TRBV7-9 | ASSLLAGGTANEQF
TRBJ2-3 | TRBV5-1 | ASSLSLAGTDTQY
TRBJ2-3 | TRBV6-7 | ASAGKYTDTQY
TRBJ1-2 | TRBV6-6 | ASSYARGSGYT
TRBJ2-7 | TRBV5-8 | ASSLGASPNEQY
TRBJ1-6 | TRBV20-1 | SARREAGDNSPLH
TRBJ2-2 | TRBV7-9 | ASSLTGTYTGELF
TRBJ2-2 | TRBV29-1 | SGGGQGAGGELF
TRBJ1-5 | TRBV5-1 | ASSKGDVVGQPQH
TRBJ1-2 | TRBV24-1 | ATSGPRNYGYT
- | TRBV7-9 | ASSSTGTSGGATKTQY
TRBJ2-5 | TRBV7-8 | ASSLVGYQETQY